This T cell receptor beta chain derives from a study of blood T cell repertoires in COVID-19. There are 12 residues in the CDR3. The V gene's germline CDR1 is SGHTA and CDR2 FQGNSA. Trimming took 8 bases from V and 5 from J; bases not matched to a gene: 4. Assay used: immunoSEQ multiplex PCR; TCRdb lists only in-frame clones, some missing. Of 65,000 to 90,000 clones in the sample, around 82% were seen once. This TCR came from a man aged 60 to 69 with acute or convalescent COVID-19. The chain employs TRBV7-2 and TRBJ2-3, with 7 bases identical to TRBD1. Source material: peripheral blood. CDR3 region: CASGDRIDTQYF. The CDR3 DNA is TGTGCCAGCGGGGACAGAATAGATACGCAGTATTTT. Complete variable domain (other parts from reference TRBV7-2 and TRBJ2-3): GAGVSQSPSNKVTEKGKDVELRCDPISGHTALYWYRQSLGQGLEFLIYFQGNSAPDKSGLPSDRFSAERTGGSVSTLTIQRTQQEDSAVYLCASGDRIDTQYFGPGTRLTVL.